This TCR beta chain stems from a study of blood T cells in healthy people across ages. Whole-study context: Template switching caught about one barcoded beta molecule for each two T cells.

Extractions gave at least 5.5 micrograms of total RNA per sample. CDR1 and CDR2 (germline): SNHLY, FYNNEI. The CDR3 length is 14 residues. J lost 0 bases, V lost 6 bases, and 3 bases had no gene match. A note on this clonotype: What it binds is not known.

Study-level results: With naive T cell percentage, TCR beta diversity showed a strong correlation. Compared with aged donors, long-lived donors showed fewer expanded clones, suggesting selection.

A second PCR, run for roughly 7 to 12 cycles, used a sample-barcoded 5' primer plus a J-beta primer mix. TCRdb called the 5' RACE reads again in MiXCR, with one record for every CDR3 protein. Of about 380,000 distinct CDR3 sequences in the sample, approximately 47% were seen once. The sequence was collected from a man aged 60 to 75 in good health. Sequenced: blood. The V gene is TRBV2, the J gene TRBJ2-3, with TRBD1 matching over 7 bases. As DNA, the CDR3 is TGTGCCAGCAGGACAGGGAGTAGCACAGATACGCAGTATTTT. This gives the protein CASRTGSSTDTQYF.